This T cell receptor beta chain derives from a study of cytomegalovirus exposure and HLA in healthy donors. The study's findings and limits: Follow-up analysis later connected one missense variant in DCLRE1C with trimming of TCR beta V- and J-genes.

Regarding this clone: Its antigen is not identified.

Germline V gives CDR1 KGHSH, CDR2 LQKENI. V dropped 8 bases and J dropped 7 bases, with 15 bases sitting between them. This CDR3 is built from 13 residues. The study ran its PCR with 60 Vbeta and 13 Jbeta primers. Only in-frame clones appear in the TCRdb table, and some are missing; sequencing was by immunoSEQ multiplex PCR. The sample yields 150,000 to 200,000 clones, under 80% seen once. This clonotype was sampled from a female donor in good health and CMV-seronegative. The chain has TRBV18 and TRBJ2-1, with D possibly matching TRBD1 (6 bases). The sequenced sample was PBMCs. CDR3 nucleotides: TGTGCCAGCCATATCCCACAGGGAAATGAGCAGTTCTTC. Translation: CASHIPQGNEQFF.